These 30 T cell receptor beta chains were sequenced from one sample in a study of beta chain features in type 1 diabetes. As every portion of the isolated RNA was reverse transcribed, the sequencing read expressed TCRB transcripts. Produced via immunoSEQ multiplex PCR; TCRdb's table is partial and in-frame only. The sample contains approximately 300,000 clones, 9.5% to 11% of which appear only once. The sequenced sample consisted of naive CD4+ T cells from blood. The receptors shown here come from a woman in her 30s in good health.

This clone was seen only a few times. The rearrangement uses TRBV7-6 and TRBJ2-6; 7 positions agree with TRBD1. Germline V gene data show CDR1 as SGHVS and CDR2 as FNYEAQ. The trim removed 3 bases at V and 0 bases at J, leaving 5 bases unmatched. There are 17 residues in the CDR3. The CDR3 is CASSFRTGASGANVLTF. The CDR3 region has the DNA TGTGCCAGCAGCTTCCGGACAGGCGCCTCTGGGGCCAACGTCCTGACTTTC. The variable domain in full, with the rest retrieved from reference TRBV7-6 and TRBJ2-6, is GAGVSQSPRYKVTKRGQDVALRCDPISGHVSLYWYRQALGQGPEFLTYFNYEAQQDKSGLPNDRFSAERPEGSISTLTIQRTEQRDSAMYRCASSFRTGASGANVLTFGAGSRLTVL.

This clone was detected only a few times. CDR3 in amino acids: CASSLAGSGGREQYF. DNA for the CDR3: TGTGCCAGCAGCTTAGCAGGGTCAGGAGGCAGGGAGCAGTACTTC. The chain recombines TRBV7-2 with TRBJ2-7; tentatively, D is TRBD2 (5 bases). From germline, CDR1 is SGHTA and CDR2 FQGNSA. CDR3 length equals 15 residues. V was shortened by 0 bases and J by 7 bases, with 16 bases between the two germline ends.

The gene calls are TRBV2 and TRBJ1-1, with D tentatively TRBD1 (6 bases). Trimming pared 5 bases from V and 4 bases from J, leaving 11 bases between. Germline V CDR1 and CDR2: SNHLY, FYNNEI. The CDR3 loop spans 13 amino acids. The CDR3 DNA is TGTGCCAGCAGTTCAAGACAGGCCACTGAAGCTTTCTTT. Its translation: CASSSRQATEAFF.

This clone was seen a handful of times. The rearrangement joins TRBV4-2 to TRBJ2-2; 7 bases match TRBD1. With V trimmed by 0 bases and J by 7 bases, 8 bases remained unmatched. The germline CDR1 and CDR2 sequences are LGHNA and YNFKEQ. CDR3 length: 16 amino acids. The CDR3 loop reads CASSQDLLTGRGELFF. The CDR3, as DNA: TGTGCCAGCAGCCAAGATCTCCTGACAGGGCGCGGGGAGCTGTTTTTT.

The CDR3 DNA reads as TGTGCCAGCAGCTTTGCCGGGACTAGCGGCGGCCCCTACGAGCAGTACTTC. Translated, it gives CASSFAGTSGGPYEQYF. The V gene is TRBV7-9, the J gene TRBJ2-7, with TRBD2 matching over 11 bases. J was trimmed by 2 bases and V by 3 bases; bases with no gene match: 9. Germline CDR1 is SEHNR and CDR2 is FQNEAQ (reference sequence). The CDR3 sequence is 17 residues long.

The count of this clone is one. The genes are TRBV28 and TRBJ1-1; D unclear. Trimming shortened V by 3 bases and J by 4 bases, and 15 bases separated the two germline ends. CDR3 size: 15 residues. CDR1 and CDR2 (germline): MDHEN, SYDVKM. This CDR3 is CASSLVQAKVTEAFF. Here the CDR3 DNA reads TGTGCCAGCAGTTTGGTCCAGGCGAAGGTCACTGAAGCTTTCTTT. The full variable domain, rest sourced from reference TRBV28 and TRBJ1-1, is DVKVTQSSRYLVKRTGEKVFLECVQDMDHENMFWYRQDPGLGLRLIYFSYDVKMKEKGDIPEGYSVSREKKERFSLILESASTNQTSMYLCASSLVQAKVTEAFFGQGTRLTVV.

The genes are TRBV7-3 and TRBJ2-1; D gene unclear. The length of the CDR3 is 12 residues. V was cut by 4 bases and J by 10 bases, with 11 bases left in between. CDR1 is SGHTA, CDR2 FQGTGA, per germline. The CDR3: CASSSYGGEQFF. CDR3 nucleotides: TGTGCCAGCAGCTCGTACGGCGGAGAGCAGTTCTTC.

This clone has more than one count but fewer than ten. The CDR3 coding sequence is TGTGCCAGTAGTCTCCAGGGTCTGGGCAATCAGCCCCAGCATTTT. Its translation is CASSLQGLGNQPQHF. The chain links TRBV19 to TRBJ1-5; possible D gene TRBD1, 5 bases. CDR3 length: 15 residues. V gave up 5 bases and J gave up 2 bases, with 13 bases separating them. Germline CDR1 and CDR2: LNHDA and SQIVND (reference sequence).

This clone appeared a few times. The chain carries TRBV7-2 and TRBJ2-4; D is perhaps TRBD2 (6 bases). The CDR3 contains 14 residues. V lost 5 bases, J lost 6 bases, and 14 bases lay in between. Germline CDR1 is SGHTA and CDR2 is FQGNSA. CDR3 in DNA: TGTGCCAGCAGCGTATCTAGCGCCCCAAACATTCAGTACTTC. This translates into CASSVSSAPNIQYF.

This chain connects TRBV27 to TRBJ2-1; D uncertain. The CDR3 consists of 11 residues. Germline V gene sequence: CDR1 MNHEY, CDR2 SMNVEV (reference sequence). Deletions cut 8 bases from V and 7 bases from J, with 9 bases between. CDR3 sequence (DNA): TGTGCCAGCCGTCGTCTAAATGAGCAGTTCTTC. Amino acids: CASRRLNEQFF.

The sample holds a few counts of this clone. CDR3 nucleotide sequence: TGTGCCAGTAGTGACTACGGACAGGTAGAGACCCAGTACTTC. It translates to CASSDYGQVETQYF. This sequence joins TRBV19 and TRBJ2-5; the match to TRBD1 covers 7 bases. The ends lost 5 bases at V and 4 bases at J; junction bases unmatched: 7. Germline V gene sequence: CDR1 LNHDA, CDR2 SQIVND (reference sequence). CDR3 length: 14 amino acids.

The CDR3 region is CASSLAGSGKTYEQYF. CDR3 nucleotides: TGTGCCAGCAGCTTAGCCGGGAGCGGGAAGACCTACGAGCAGTACTTC. The genes are TRBV7-9 and TRBJ2-7, with 7 nucleotides matching TRBD2. V dropped 0 bases and J dropped 2; count of bases not matched to a gene: 7. The CDR3 sequence is 16 residues long. CDR1 and CDR2 (germline): SEHNR, FQNEAQ (reference sequence).

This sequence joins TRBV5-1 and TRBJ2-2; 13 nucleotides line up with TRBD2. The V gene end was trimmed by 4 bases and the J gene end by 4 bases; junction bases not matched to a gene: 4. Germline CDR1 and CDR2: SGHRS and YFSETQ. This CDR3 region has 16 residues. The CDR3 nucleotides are TGCGCCAGCAGCCATGGACTAGCGGGAGCCACCGGGGAGCTGTTTTTT. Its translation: CASSHGLAGATGELFF. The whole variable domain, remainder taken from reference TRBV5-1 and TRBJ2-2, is KAGVTQTPRYLIKTRGQQVTLSCSPISGHRSVSWYQQTPGQGLQFLFEYFSETQRNKGNFPGRFSGRQFSNSRSEMNVSTLELGDSALYLCASSHGLAGATGELFFGEGSRLTVL.

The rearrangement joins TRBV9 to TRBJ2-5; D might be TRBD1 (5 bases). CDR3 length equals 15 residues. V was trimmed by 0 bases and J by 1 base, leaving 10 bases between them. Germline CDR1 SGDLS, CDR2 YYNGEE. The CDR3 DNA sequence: TGTGCCAGCAGCGTAGGGGGCAGGGCCCAAGAGACCCAGTACTTC. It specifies CASSVGGRAQETQYF.

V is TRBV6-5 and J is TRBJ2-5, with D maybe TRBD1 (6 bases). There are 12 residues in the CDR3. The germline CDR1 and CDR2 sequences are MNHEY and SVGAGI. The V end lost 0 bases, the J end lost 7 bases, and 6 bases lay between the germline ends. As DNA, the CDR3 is TGTGCCAGCAGTTACTCCAGGGGGACCCAGTACTTC. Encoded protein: CASSYSRGTQYF.

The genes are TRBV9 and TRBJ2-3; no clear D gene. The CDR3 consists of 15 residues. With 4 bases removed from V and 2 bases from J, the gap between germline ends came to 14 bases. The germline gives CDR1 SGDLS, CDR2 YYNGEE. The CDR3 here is CASSQQLPPTDTQYF. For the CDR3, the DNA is TGTGCCAGCAGCCAACAACTACCTCCCACAGATACGCAGTATTTT.

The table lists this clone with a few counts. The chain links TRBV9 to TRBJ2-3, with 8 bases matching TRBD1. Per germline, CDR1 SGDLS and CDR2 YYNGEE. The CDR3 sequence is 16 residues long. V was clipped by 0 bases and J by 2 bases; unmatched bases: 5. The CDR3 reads CASSVVGQEITDTQYF. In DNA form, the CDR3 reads TGTGCCAGCAGCGTAGTGGGACAGGAGATCACAGATACGCAGTATTTT.

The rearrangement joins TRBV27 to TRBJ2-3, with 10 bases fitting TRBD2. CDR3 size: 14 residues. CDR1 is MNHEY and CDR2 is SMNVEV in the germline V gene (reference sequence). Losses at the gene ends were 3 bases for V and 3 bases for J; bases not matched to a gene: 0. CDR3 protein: CASSFSGRTDTQYF. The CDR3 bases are TGTGCCAGCAGTTTTAGCGGGAGGACAGATACGCAGTATTTT.

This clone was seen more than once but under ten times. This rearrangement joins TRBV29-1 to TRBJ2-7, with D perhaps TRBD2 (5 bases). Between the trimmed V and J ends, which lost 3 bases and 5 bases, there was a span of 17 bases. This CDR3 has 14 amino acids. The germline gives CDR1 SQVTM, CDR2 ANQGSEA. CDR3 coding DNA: TGCAGCGTTGAGGACGGGAACCCGACGGACGAGCAGTACTTC. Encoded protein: CSVEDGNPTDEQYF.

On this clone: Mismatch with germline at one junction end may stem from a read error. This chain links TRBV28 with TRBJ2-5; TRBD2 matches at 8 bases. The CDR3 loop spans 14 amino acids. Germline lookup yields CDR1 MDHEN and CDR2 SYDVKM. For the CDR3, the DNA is TGTGCCAGCAGTTTAGGATCAACTGTCGGGAGGGCAGACTTC. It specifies CASSLGSTVGRADF.

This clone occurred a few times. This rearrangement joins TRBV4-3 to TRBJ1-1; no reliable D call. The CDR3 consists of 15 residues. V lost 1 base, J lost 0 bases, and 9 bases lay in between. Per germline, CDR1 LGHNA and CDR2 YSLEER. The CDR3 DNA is TGCGCCAGCAGCCAAGCACTGGTAATGAACACTGAAGCTTTCTTT. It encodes CASSQALVMNTEAFF.

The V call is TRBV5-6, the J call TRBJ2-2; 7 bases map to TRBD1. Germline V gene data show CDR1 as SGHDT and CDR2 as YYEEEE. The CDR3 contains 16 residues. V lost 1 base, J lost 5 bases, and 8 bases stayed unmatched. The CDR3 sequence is CASSLTATGLTGELFF. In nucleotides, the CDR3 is TGTGCCAGCAGCTTGACTGCGACAGGGCTGACCGGGGAGCTGTTTTTT.

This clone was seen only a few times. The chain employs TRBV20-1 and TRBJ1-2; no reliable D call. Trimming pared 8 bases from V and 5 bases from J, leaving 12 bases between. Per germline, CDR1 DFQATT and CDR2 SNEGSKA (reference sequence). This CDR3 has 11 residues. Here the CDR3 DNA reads TGCAGTCCAAACAGCAATTATGGCTACACCTTC. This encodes CSPNSNYGYTF.

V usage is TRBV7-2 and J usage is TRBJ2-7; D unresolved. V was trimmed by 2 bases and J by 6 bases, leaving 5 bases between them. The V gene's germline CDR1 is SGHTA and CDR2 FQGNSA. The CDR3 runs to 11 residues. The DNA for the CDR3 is TGTGCCAGCAGCTTACCGGGCGAGCAGTACTTC. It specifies CASSLPGEQYF. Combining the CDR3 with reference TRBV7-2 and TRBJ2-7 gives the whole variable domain GAGVSQSPSNKVTEKGKDVELRCDPISGHTALYWYRQSLGQGLEFLIYFQGNSAPDKSGLPSDRFSAERTGGSVSTLTIQRTQQEDSAVYLCASSLPGEQYFGPGTRLTVT.

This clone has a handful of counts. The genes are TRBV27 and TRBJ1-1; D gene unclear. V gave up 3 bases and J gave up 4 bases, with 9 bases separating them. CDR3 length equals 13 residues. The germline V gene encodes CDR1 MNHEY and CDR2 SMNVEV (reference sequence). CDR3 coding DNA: TGTGCCAGCAGTTTGGTTGAGTCCACTGAAGCTTTCTTT. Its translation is CASSLVESTEAFF.

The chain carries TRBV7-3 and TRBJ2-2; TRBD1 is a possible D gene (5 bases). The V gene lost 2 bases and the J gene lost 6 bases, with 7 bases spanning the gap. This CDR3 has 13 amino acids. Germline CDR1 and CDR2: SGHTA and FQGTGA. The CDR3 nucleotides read TGTGCCAGCAGCTTACAGGGCGCCGGGGAGCTGTTTTTT. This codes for CASSLQGAGELFF.

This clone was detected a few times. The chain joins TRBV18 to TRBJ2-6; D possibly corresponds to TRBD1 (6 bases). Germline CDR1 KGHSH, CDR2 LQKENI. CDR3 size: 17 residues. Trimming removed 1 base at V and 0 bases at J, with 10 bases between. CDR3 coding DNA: TGTGCCAGCTCACCACTCTCGGACAGCTCTGGGGCCAACGTCCTGACTTTC. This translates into CASSPLSDSSGANVLTF.

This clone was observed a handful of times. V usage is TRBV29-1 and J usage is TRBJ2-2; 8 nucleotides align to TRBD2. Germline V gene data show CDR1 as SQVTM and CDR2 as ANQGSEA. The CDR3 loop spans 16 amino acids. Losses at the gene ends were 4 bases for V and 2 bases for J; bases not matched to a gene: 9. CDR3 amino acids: CSVVGLAGINTGELFF. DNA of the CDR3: TGCAGCGTTGTCGGGCTAGCGGGTATTAACACCGGGGAGCTGTTTTTT.

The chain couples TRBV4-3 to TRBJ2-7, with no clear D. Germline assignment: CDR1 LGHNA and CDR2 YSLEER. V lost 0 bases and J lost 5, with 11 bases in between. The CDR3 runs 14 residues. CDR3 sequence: CASSQDIGANEQYF. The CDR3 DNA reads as TGCGCCAGCAGCCAAGATATTGGAGCTAACGAGCAGTACTTC.

CDR3 in amino acids: CASRTQLALQETQYF. In DNA, the CDR3 is TGCGCCAGCAGAACTCAACTAGCCCTGCAAGAGACCCAGTACTTC. The V call is TRBV5-1, the J call TRBJ2-5; D is possibly TRBD2 (6 bases). The V and J ends lost 5 bases and 2 bases respectively, with 16 bases between them. CDR1 is SGHRS, CDR2 YFSETQ, per germline. The CDR3 is 15 amino acids. Looking up the rest from reference TRBV5-1 and TRBJ2-5 gives the full variable domain: KAGVTQTPRYLIKTRGQQVTLSCSPISGHRSVSWYQQTPGQGLQFLFEYFSETQRNKGNFPGRFSGRQFSNSRSEMNVSTLELGDSALYLCASRTQLALQETQYFGPGTRLLVL.